The T cell receptor (beta chain) under discussion was sequenced for a study of identifying expanded T cells in peripheral blood. Study outcomes and limitations: Differentially abundant clones: about 1.3 between replicates, around 17 at 2 to 3 weeks, around 19 at four. Variance in clone template counts between approximately two-week samples significantly increased with total template count across all healthy donors.

The length of the CDR3 is 15 residues. The germline CDR1 and CDR2 sequences are SGHVS and FNYEAQ. Deletions cut 0 bases from V and 0 bases from J, with 6 bases between. Healthy donors had no documented immune events, such as infections, while sampled. Assay: immunoSEQ multiplex PCR; the TCRdb copy retains only in-frame clones and omits some. The repertoire includes about 85,000 clones, around 91% of them detected once, and around 2.8% sits in the top ten. Of note for this clone: Its target is unknown.

Material for sequencing was blood. V usage is TRBV7-6 and J usage is TRBJ2-1, with D unresolved. The TCR was taken from a person aged 18 to 75 in good health. The CDR3 DNA reads as TGTGCCAGCAGCTTAGCAGGGATCTCCTACAATGAGCAGTTCTTC. Protein: CASSLAGISYNEQFF. Using reference TRBV7-6 and TRBJ2-1 for the parts outside the CDR3, the full variable domain is GAGVSQSPRYKVTKRGQDVALRCDPISGHVSLYWYRQALGQGPEFLTYFNYEAQQDKSGLPNDRFSAERPEGSISTLTIQRTEQRDSAMYRCASSLAGISYNEQFFGPGTRLTVL.